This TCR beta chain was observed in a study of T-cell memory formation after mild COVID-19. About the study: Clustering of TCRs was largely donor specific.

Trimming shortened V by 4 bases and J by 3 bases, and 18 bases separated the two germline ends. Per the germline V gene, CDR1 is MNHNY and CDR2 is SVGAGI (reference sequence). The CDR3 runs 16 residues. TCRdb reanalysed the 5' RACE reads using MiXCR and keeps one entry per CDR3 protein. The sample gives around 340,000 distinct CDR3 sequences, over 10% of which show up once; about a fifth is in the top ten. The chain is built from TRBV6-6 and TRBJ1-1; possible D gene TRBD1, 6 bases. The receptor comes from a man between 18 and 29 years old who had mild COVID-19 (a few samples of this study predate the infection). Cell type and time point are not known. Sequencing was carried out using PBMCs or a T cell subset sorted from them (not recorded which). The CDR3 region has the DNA TGTGCCAGCAGTTTGCCGGACGGGGGGGCCCACACTGAAGCTTTCTTT. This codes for CASSLPDGGAHTEAFF.